Listed below are T cell receptor beta chains from one sample, sequenced in a study of blood T cell repertoires in COVID-19. TCRdb's table, derived via immunoSEQ multiplex PCR, lists solely in-frame clones and lacks some. The data contain around 290,000 clones, roughly 92% of them singletons. The sample consisted of peripheral blood. The origin of the receptors is a woman younger than 45 with COVID-19, enrolled during active disease. CDR3s include the opening cysteine and the closing phenylalanine or tryptophan. The order of the fields is J gene, D gene, CDR3 length, V gene, CDR3 protein, CDR3 DNA. The D gene is left open where the match is weak.

J: TRBJ2-1; D: .; length: 18; V: TRBV24-1; CDR3: CATSAPPGTLSSYNEQFF; DNA: TGTGCCACCAGTGCGCCACCCGGGACACTAAGCTCCTACAATGAGCAGTTCTTC
J: TRBJ2-7; D: .; length: 14; V: TRBV6-1; CDR3: CASSEQGGVYEQYF; DNA: TGTGCCAGCAGTGAACAGGGTGGAGTCTACGAGCAGTACTTC
J: TRBJ2-1; D: TRBD2; length: 15; V: TRBV7-9; CDR3: CASSLWLAGVNEQFF; DNA: TGTGCCAGCAGCTTATGGCTAGCGGGAGTGAATGAGCAGTTCTTC
J: TRBJ1-1; D: TRBD1; length: 14; V: TRBV9; CDR3: CASSVGTVGTEAFF; DNA: TGTGCCAGCAGCGTTGGGACAGTGGGCACTGAAGCTTTCTTT
J: TRBJ2-1; D: TRBD2; length: 15; V: TRBV5-1; CDR3: CASSPSPGTRNEQFF; DNA: TGCGCCAGCAGCCCCAGTCCCGGGACTAGAAATGAGCAGTTCTTC
J: TRBJ1-2; D: TRBD1; length: 15; V: TRBV27; CDR3: CASSSSGQGHYGYTF; DNA: TGTGCCAGCAGTTCCTCGGGACAGGGCCACTATGGCTACACCTTC
J: TRBJ2-7; D: .; length: 11; V: TRBV6-5; CDR3: CASSVGYEQYF; DNA: TGTGCCAGCAGCGTCGGGTACGAGCAGTACTTC
J: TRBJ2-1; D: .; length: 11; V: TRBV30; CDR3: CACPSGNEQFF; DNA: TGTGCCTGCCCCTCGGGCAATGAGCAGTTCTTC
J: TRBJ2-2; D: .; length: 12; V: TRBV28; CDR3: CASSLSTGELFF; DNA: TGTGCCAGCAGTCTTTCCACCGGGGAGCTGTTTTTT
J: TRBJ1-6; D: TRBD1; length: 15; V: TRBV2; CDR3: CASQGQGGPNSPLHF; DNA: TGTGCCAGCCAAGGACAGGGAGGACCTAATTCACCCCTCCACTTT
J: TRBJ1-3; D: .; length: 14; V: TRBV5-4; CDR3: CASSTGQSGNTIYF; DNA: TGTGCCAGCAGCACCGGACAGTCTGGAAACACCATATATTTT
J: TRBJ2-3; D: TRBD1; length: 17; V: TRBV11-3; CDR3: CASSPRPQGARTDTQYF; DNA: TGTGCCAGCAGCCCCCGACCGCAGGGGGCGAGGACAGATACGCAGTATTTT
J: TRBJ2-1; D: TRBD2; length: 15; V: TRBV9; CDR3: CASGAGTSGSNEQFF; DNA: TGTGCCAGCGGAGCCGGGACTAGCGGGAGTAATGAGCAGTTCTTC
J: TRBJ2-1; D: .; length: 11; V: TRBV5-1; CDR3: CASRATREQFF; DNA: TGCGCCAGCAGGGCGACTCGGGAGCAGTTCTTC
J: TRBJ1-1; D: .; length: 13; V: TRBV15; CDR3: CATSGHTGSEAFF; DNA: TGTGCCACCAGCGGACACACAGGGTCTGAAGCTTTCTTT
J: TRBJ1-5; D: TRBD1; length: 15; V: TRBV19; CDR3: CASSIQGVSNQPQHF; DNA: TGTGCCAGTAGTATACAGGGGGTAAGCAATCAGCCCCAGCATTTT
J: TRBJ2-7; D: TRBD2; length: 15; V: TRBV5-5; CDR3: CASSFLAGGVYEQYF; DNA: TGTGCCAGCAGCTTCCTAGCGGGAGGGGTCTACGAGCAGTACTTC
J: TRBJ1-1; D: TRBD1; length: 12; V: TRBV7-6; CDR3: CASSGRGAEAFF; DNA: TGTGCCAGCAGCGGCAGGGGGGCTGAAGCTTTCTTT
J: TRBJ2-7; D: .; length: 13; V: TRBV7-9; CDR3: CASSLAQVHEQYF; DNA: TGTGCCAGCAGCTTGGCTCAGGTCCACGAGCAGTACTTC
J: TRBJ2-2; D: .; length: 14; V: TRBV10-2; CDR3: CASSSSVYTGELFF; DNA: TGCGCCAGCAGCTCTAGTGTATACACCGGGGAGCTGTTTTTT
J: TRBJ2-1; D: .; length: 14; V: TRBV30; CDR3: CAWSVGLLGNEQFF; DNA: TGTGCCTGGAGTGTTGGACTACTGGGCAATGAGCAGTTCTTC
J: TRBJ2-2; D: .; length: 16; V: TRBV29-1; CDR3: CSVELGWGAGTGELFF; DNA: TGCAGCGTTGAATTGGGGTGGGGTGCGGGCACCGGGGAGCTGTTTTTT
J: TRBJ1-2; D: TRBD1; length: 17; V: TRBV5-8; CDR3: CASSSYGTGTINYGYTF; DNA: TGTGCCAGCAGCTCCTATGGGACAGGGACCATTAACTATGGCTACACCTTC
J: TRBJ1-3; D: .; length: 16; V: TRBV4-2; CDR3: CASSQGVGGSGNTIYF; DNA: TGTGCCAGCAGCCAAGGGGTTGGGGGGTCTGGAAACACCATATATTTT
J: TRBJ2-7; D: .; length: 14; V: TRBV20-1; CDR3: CSASVASSVYEQYF; DNA: TGCAGTGCTAGTGTAGCTTCCTCGGTCTACGAGCAGTACTTC
J: TRBJ2-1; D: TRBD1; length: 15; V: TRBV27; CDR3: CATKGENRGYNEQFF; DNA: TGTGCCACCAAAGGGGAAAACAGGGGCTACAATGAGCAGTTCTTC
J: TRBJ1-1; D: .; length: 15; V: TRBV6-6; CDR3: CASSESSGTKRSTFF; DNA: TGTGCCAGCAGTGAGTCCTCCGGGACAAAAAGATCAACTTTCTTT
J: TRBJ2-1; D: TRBD1; length: 16; V: TRBV15; CDR3: CAISDGTAAVYNEQFF; DNA: TGTGCCATTTCGGACGGGACAGCGGCCGTTTACAATGAGCAGTTCTTC
J: TRBJ2-7; D: .; length: 15; V: TRBV27; CDR3: CASSFGTGYSYEQYF; DNA: TGTGCCAGCAGTTTTGGTACGGGTTACTCCTACGAGCAGTACTTC
J: TRBJ1-6; D: TRBD1; length: 13; V: TRBV2; CDR3: CATLGQGNSPLHF; DNA: TGTGCCACCCTAGGACAGGGGAACTCACCCCTCCACTTT